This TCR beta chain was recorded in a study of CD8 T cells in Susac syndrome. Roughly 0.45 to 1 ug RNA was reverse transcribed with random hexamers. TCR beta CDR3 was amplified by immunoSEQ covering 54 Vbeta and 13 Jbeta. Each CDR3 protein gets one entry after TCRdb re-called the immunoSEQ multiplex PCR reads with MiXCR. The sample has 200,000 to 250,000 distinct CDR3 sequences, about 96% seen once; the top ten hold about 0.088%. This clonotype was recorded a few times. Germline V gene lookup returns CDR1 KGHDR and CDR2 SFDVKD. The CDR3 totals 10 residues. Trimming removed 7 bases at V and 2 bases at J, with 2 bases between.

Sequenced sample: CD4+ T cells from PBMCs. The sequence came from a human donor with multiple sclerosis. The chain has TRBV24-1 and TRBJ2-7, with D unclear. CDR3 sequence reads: CATRAYEQYF. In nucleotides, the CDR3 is TGTGCCACCAGGGCCTACGAGCAGTACTTC.